One and the same sample provided the 21 T cell receptor beta chains below, sequenced in a study of cytomegalovirus exposure and HLA in healthy donors. PCR amplification relied on 60 Vbeta primers (plus 13 Jbeta primers). Method: immunoSEQ multiplex PCR; TCRdb's copy keeps in-frame clones and lacks some. This sample's table has 130,000 or so clones. The sequencing sample was made of PBMCs. These receptors were collected from a woman aged 18-29 years in good health and CMV-seronegative.

The V and J genes are TRBV10-1 and TRBJ2-7, with 10 bases identical to TRBD2. Germline values: CDR1 WNHNN, CDR2 SYGVQD (reference sequence). The V segment lost 2 bases and the J segment 7 bases; nucleotides outside the gene matches: 5. The CDR3 has 14 amino acids. CDR3 bases: TGCGCCAGCAGTGAGGCTAGCGGGAGAAAAGAGCAGTACTTC. This gives the protein CASSEASGRKEQYF.

The CDR3 reads CASSETGPTNRKLFF. The CDR3, as DNA: TGTGCCAGCAGCGAGACAGGACCAACAAACCGAAAACTGTTTTTT. The genes are TRBV5-4 and TRBJ1-4; the D gene is possibly TRBD1 (6 bases). Looked up from germline, CDR1 is SGHNT and CDR2 is YYREEE (reference sequence). V lost 4 bases and J 10 bases, leaving 20 bases between the germline ends. The CDR3 loop spans 15 amino acids.

The chain joins TRBV6-1 to TRBJ2-7; D may be TRBD1 (5 bases). The CDR3 runs 10 residues. Per germline, CDR1 MNHNS and CDR2 SASEGT. The V and J ends lost 8 bases and 10 bases respectively, with 12 bases between them. The CDR3 DNA sequence: TGTGCCAGCGGGGCCCGACAACAGTACGTC. Amino acids: CASGARQQYV.

This sequence joins TRBV2 and TRBJ1-3; D is ambiguous. The germline V gene has CDR1 SNHLY and CDR2 FYNNEI. V lost 9 bases, J lost 1 base, and 10 bases lay in between. This CDR3 comprises 13 residues. CDR3: CARAQVSGNTIYF. The DNA for the CDR3 is TGTGCCAGGGCGCAGGTGTCTGGAAACACCATATATTTT.

This rearrangement joins TRBV5-1 to TRBJ2-3, with 9 bases lining up with TRBD1. Germline V gene lookup returns CDR1 SGHRS and CDR2 YFSETQ. V lost 0 bases, J lost 0 bases, and 14 bases stayed unmatched. CDR3 length: 20 amino acids. CDR3 bases: TGCGCCAGCAGCTTGGTGCCCTCCGGGACAGGGATCGGTAGCACAGATACGCAGTATTTT. It encodes CASSLVPSGTGIGSTDTQYF.

The V gene is TRBV11-3, the J gene TRBJ2-1; D gene unclear. The germline V gene has CDR1 SGHNT and CDR2 YENEEA. This CDR3 is built from 12 residues. The V and J ends lost 3 bases and 2 bases respectively, with 2 bases between them. Written as DNA, the CDR3 is TGTGCCAGCAGCTTCGCCTACAATGAGCAGTTCTTC. It encodes CASSFAYNEQFF.

J is TRBJ1-5 and V is TRBV21-1; the table's D gene call, TRBD1, was not cross checked with the DNA. TRBV21-1 is assigned pseudogene status. The CDR3 loop spans 17 amino acids. In DNA, the CDR3 is TGTGCCAGCAGCAAAGAAGGGACAGGGTCCCGCAATCAGCCCCAGCATTTT. Translating it yields CASSKEGTGSRNQPQHF.

V usage is TRBV30 and J usage is TRBJ1-1; D is perhaps TRBD1 (5 bases). The germline V gene encodes CDR1 GTSNPN and CDR2 SVGIG (reference sequence). V gave up 0 bases and J gave up 5 bases, with 19 bases separating them. The CDR3 runs to 16 residues. CDR3 in DNA: TGTGCCTGGAGTGTACAGGACGGAGGGACGGGGACTGAAGCTTTCTTT. Translation gives CAWSVQDGGTGTEAFF.

This CDR3 is CASSLDSLNTEAFF. CDR3 DNA: TGTGCCAGCAGCTTGGACAGTTTGAACACTGAAGCTTTCTTT. This chain uses TRBV5-4 with TRBJ1-1; D is undetermined. The CDR3 covers 14 residues. The V gene's germline CDR1 is SGHNT and CDR2 YYREEE (reference sequence). The ends were cut back, 0 bases at V and 0 bases at J, with 6 bases in the middle.

The V gene is TRBV5-5, the J gene TRBJ1-2; 9 nucleotides match TRBD1. Per germline, CDR1 SGHKS and CDR2 YYEKEE (reference sequence). This CDR3 comprises 15 residues. The junction had 6 bases not matched to a gene; V was cut back by 4 bases and J by 2 bases. DNA for the CDR3: TGTGCCAGCAGCAAGGGACAGGGAGGAAACTATGGCTACACCTTC. Translation: CASSKGQGGNYGYTF.

This sequence joins TRBV19 and TRBJ2-1, with D unclear. The CDR3 covers 14 residues. Deletions cut 1 base from V and 4 bases from J, with 8 bases between. Germline loops: CDR1 LNHDA, CDR2 SQIVND (reference sequence). The CDR3 is CASSIGGQYNEQFF. The CDR3, as DNA: TGTGCCAGTAGTATAGGTGGGCAGTACAATGAGCAGTTCTTC.

This chain joins TRBV6-1 and TRBJ1-6; the D gene is possibly TRBD1 (5 bases). CDR3 size: 12 residues. Looked up from germline, CDR1 is MNHNS and CDR2 is SASEGT. Trimming cost V 6 bases and J 6 bases, with 6 bases left between them. The CDR3 loop is CASRTANSPLHF. The DNA of the CDR3 is TGTGCCAGCAGGACAGCTAATTCACCCCTCCACTTT.

This chain uses TRBV5-1 with TRBJ2-3; 10 nucleotides agree with TRBD1. The CDR3 is 17 amino acids. Germline values: CDR1 SGHRS, CDR2 YFSETQ. The V segment lost 0 bases and the J segment 1 base; nucleotides outside the gene matches: 5. The CDR3 loop reads CASSLASGTGGTDTQYF. DNA for the CDR3: TGCGCCAGCAGCTTGGCCTCTGGGACAGGGGGCACAGATACGCAGTATTTT.

This chain connects TRBV5-8 to TRBJ1-1; 8 positions agree with TRBD1. V shed 4 bases, J shed 4 bases, and the junction held 6 bases outside the gene matches. The CDR3 runs to 14 residues. The germline gives CDR1 SGHTS, CDR2 YDEGEE. CDR3 DNA: TGTGCCAGCAGCGACGACAGGGGTTCCACTGAAGCTTTCTTT. As protein: CASSDDRGSTEAFF. The full variable domain, in which reference TRBV5-8 and TRBJ1-1 provide the parts outside the CDR3, is EAGVTQSPTHLIKTRGQQATLRCSPISGHTSVYWYQQALGLGLQFLLWYDEGEERNRGNFPPRFSGRQFPNYSSELNVNALELEDSALYLCASSDDRGSTEAFFGQGTRLTVV.

The V gene is TRBV9, the J gene TRBJ2-1; 13 bases agree with TRBD2. The length of the CDR3 is 16 residues. From germline, CDR1 is SGDLS and CDR2 YYNGEE. Trimming took 2 bases from V and 2 from J; bases not matched to a gene: 1. This chain's CDR3 is CASSVTSGRPYNEQFF. As DNA, the CDR3 is TGTGCCAGCAGCGTGACTAGCGGGAGGCCCTACAATGAGCAGTTCTTC. Looking up the rest from reference TRBV9 and TRBJ2-1 gives the full variable domain: DSGVTQTPKHLITATGQRVTLRCSPRSGDLSVYWYQQSLDQGLQFLIQYYNGEERAKGNILERFSAQQFPDLHSELNLSSLELGDSALYFCASSVTSGRPYNEQFFGPGTRLTVL.

The genes are TRBV4-2 and TRBJ2-5, with D maybe TRBD2 (6 bases). CDR3 length equals 15 residues. CDR1 LGHNA and CDR2 YNFKEQ come from the germline V gene. V was shortened by 2 bases and J by 1 base, with 11 bases between the two germline ends. The CDR3 bases are TGTGCCAGCAGCCAAAGGAGGGAGATCCAAGAGACCCAGTACTTC. It yields the protein CASSQRREIQETQYF.

The V call is TRBV6-4, the J call TRBJ2-7; 7 bases fit TRBD1. Trimming removed 3 bases from V and 9 bases from J; junction bases left unmatched: 14. CDR3 length equals 15 residues. Per germline, CDR1 MRHNA and CDR2 SNTAGT. The CDR3 nucleotides are TGTGCCAGCAGTGAAACATGGACAGGCCCCCAGGGGCAGTACTTC. This sequence encodes CASSETWTGPQGQYF.

V usage is TRBV7-8 and J usage is TRBJ2-2, with D maybe TRBD1 (5 bases). Germline V gene sequence: CDR1 SGHVS, CDR2 FQNEAQ. Trimming cost V 10 bases and J 6 bases, with 21 bases left between them. This CDR3 region has 15 residues. The CDR3: CATFWPGAQPGELFF. CDR3 bases: TGTGCCACCTTCTGGCCTGGGGCCCAGCCCGGGGAGCTGTTTTTT.

This chain links TRBV7-2 with TRBJ1-2; possibly TRBD1 for D (5 bases). V lost 3 bases, J lost 5 bases, and 13 bases lay in between. This CDR3 comprises 14 residues. The germline V gene has CDR1 SGHTA and CDR2 FQGNSA. The CDR3 region has the DNA TGTGCCAGCAGCTTCACTGTTGGGACTTATGGCTACACCTTC. Its protein is CASSFTVGTYGYTF.

The chain combines TRBV30 with TRBJ1-2, with 8 bases aligning to TRBD1. The germline V gene encodes CDR1 GTSNPN and CDR2 SVGIG (reference sequence). The CDR3 consists of 13 residues. V was pared by 3 bases and J by 7 bases, with 7 bases of the junction left unmatched. DNA for the CDR3: TGTGCCTGGAGCAATACAGGGGGAGGTGGCTACACCTTC. It is translated as CAWSNTGGGGYTF.

The rearrangement joins TRBV7-3 to TRBJ2-2; D call uncertain. This CDR3 has 15 amino acids. V dropped 8 bases and J dropped 1 base, with 14 bases sitting between them. Germline V gene lookup returns CDR1 SGHTA and CDR2 FQGTGA. The CDR3 is CASQLFGGNTGELFF. In DNA, the CDR3 is TGTGCCAGCCAGCTTTTTGGCGGGAACACCGGGGAGCTGTTTTTT.